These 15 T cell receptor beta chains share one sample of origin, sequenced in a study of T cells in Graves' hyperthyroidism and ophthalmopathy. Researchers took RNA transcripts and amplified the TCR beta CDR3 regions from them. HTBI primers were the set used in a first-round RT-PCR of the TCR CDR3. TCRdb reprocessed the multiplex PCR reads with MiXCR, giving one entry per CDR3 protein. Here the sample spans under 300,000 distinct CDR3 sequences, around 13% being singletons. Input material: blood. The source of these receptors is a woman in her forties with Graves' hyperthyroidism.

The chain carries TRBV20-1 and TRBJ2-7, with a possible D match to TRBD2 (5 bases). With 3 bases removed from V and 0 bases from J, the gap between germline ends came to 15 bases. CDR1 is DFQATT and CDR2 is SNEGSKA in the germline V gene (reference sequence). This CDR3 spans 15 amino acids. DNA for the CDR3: TGCAGTGCTAGGGCCAGCGGAAAAATCTCCTACGAGCAGTACTTC. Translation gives CSARASGKISYEQYF.

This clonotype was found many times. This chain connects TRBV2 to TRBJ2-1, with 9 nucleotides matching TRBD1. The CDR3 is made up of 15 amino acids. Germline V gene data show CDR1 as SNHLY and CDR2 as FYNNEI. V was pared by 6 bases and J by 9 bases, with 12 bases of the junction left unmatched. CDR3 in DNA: TGTGCCAGCAGAGGGGGACAGGGTGACGGGGCTGAGCAGTTCTTC. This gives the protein CASRGGQGDGAEQFF.

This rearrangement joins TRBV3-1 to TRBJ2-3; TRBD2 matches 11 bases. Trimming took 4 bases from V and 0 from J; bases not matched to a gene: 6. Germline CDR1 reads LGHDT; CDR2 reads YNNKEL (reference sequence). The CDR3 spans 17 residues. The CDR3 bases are TGTGCCAGCAGCCGGTTACTAGCGGGAGTGAGCACAGATACGCAGTATTTT. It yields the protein CASSRLLAGVSTDTQYF.

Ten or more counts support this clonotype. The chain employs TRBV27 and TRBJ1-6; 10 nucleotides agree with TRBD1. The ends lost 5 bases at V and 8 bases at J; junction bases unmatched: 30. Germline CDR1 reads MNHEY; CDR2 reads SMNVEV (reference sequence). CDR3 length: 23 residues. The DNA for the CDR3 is TGTGCCAGCAGTCGCGAACCGATAGCCCTAGACAGGGGGCGTTTCGTTGGATATTCACCCCTCCACTTT. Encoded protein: CASSREPIALDRGRFVGYSPLHF.

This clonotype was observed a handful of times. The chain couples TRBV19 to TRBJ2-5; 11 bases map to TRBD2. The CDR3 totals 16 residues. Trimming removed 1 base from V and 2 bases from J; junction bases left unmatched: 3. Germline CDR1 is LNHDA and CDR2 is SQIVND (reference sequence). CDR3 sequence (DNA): TGTGCCAGTAGTATAGCCGGGACTAGCGGACAAGAGACCCAGTACTTC. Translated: CASSIAGTSGQETQYF.

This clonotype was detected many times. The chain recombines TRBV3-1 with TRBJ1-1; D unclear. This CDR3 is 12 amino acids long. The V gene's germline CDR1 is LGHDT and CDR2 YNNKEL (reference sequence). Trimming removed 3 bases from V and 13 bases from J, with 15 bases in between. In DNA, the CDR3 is TGTGCCAGCAGCCAGCTAGGGAGATCGGGTTTCTTT. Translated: CASSQLGRSGFF.

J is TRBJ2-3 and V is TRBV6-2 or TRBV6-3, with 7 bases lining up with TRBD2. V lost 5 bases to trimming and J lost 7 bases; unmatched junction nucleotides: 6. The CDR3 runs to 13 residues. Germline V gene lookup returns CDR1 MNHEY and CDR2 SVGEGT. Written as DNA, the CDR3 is TGTGCCAGCAGTGACCCGGGACTAAATACGCAGTATTTT. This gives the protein CASSDPGLNTQYF.

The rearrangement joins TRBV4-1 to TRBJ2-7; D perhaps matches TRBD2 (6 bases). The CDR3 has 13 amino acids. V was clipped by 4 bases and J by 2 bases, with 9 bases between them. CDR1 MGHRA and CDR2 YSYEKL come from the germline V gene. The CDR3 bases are TGCGCCAGCAGCCCGGGACTCACCTACGAGCAGTACTTC. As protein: CASSPGLTYEQYF.

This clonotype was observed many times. This CDR3 reads CASKGDGISYEQYF. The CDR3 bases are TGTGCCAGCAAGGGGGACGGTATTTCCTACGAGCAGTACTTC. This sequence joins TRBV6-1 and TRBJ2-7, with D perhaps matching TRBD1 (6 bases). Germline V gene lookup returns CDR1 MNHNS and CDR2 SASEGT. CDR3 size: 14 residues. The germline V and J ends were trimmed by 7 bases and 1 base, with 14 bases remaining between them.

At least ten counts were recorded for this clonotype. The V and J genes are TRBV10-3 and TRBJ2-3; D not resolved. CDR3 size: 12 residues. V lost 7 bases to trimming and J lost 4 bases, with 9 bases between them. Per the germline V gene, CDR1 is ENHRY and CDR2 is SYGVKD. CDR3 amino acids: CAIIGPADTQYF. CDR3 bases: TGTGCCATCATCGGTCCCGCAGATACGCAGTATTTT.

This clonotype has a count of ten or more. The CDR3 spells CAWNFFRNTEAFF. The CDR3 coding sequence is TGTGCCTGGAACTTTTTCCGGAACACTGAAGCTTTCTTT. The chain is built from TRBV30 and TRBJ1-1; D ambiguous. The CDR3 consists of 13 residues. The ends were cut back, 4 bases at V and 1 base at J, with 10 bases in the middle. Germline V gene lookup returns CDR1 GTSNPN and CDR2 SVGIG (reference sequence).

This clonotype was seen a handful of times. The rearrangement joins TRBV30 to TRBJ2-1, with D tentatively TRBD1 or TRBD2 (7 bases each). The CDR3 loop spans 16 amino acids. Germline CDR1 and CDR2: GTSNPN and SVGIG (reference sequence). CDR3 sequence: CACRGGYSGRGDEQFF. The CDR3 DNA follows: TGTGCTTGCAGGGGGGGATACAGCGGAAGAGGGGATGAGCAGTTCTTC.

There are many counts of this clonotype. The CDR3 loop reads CATSDSHSGFSTDTQYF. The CDR3 nucleotides read TGTGCCACCAGTGATTCACATAGCGGATTCAGCACAGATACGCAGTATTTT. The chain carries TRBV24-1 and TRBJ2-3; a possible D gene is TRBD2 (6 bases). Germline values: CDR1 KGHDR, CDR2 SFDVKD. The CDR3 sequence is 17 residues long. Trimming shortened V by 2 bases and J by 0 bases, and 14 bases separated the two germline ends.

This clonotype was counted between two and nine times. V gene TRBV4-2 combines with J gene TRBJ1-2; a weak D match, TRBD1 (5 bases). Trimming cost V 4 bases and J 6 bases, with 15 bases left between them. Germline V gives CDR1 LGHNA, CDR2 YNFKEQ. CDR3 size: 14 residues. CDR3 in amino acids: CASSPAGIGDGYTF. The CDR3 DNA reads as TGTGCCAGCAGCCCAGCCGGGATAGGGGATGGCTACACCTTC.

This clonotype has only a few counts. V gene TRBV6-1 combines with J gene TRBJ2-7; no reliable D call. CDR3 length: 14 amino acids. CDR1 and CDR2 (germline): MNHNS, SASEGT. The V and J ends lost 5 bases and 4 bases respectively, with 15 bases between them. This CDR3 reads CASSYLDGTYEQYF. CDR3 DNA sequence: TGTGCCAGCAGTTATTTGGACGGAACGTACGAGCAGTACTTC.